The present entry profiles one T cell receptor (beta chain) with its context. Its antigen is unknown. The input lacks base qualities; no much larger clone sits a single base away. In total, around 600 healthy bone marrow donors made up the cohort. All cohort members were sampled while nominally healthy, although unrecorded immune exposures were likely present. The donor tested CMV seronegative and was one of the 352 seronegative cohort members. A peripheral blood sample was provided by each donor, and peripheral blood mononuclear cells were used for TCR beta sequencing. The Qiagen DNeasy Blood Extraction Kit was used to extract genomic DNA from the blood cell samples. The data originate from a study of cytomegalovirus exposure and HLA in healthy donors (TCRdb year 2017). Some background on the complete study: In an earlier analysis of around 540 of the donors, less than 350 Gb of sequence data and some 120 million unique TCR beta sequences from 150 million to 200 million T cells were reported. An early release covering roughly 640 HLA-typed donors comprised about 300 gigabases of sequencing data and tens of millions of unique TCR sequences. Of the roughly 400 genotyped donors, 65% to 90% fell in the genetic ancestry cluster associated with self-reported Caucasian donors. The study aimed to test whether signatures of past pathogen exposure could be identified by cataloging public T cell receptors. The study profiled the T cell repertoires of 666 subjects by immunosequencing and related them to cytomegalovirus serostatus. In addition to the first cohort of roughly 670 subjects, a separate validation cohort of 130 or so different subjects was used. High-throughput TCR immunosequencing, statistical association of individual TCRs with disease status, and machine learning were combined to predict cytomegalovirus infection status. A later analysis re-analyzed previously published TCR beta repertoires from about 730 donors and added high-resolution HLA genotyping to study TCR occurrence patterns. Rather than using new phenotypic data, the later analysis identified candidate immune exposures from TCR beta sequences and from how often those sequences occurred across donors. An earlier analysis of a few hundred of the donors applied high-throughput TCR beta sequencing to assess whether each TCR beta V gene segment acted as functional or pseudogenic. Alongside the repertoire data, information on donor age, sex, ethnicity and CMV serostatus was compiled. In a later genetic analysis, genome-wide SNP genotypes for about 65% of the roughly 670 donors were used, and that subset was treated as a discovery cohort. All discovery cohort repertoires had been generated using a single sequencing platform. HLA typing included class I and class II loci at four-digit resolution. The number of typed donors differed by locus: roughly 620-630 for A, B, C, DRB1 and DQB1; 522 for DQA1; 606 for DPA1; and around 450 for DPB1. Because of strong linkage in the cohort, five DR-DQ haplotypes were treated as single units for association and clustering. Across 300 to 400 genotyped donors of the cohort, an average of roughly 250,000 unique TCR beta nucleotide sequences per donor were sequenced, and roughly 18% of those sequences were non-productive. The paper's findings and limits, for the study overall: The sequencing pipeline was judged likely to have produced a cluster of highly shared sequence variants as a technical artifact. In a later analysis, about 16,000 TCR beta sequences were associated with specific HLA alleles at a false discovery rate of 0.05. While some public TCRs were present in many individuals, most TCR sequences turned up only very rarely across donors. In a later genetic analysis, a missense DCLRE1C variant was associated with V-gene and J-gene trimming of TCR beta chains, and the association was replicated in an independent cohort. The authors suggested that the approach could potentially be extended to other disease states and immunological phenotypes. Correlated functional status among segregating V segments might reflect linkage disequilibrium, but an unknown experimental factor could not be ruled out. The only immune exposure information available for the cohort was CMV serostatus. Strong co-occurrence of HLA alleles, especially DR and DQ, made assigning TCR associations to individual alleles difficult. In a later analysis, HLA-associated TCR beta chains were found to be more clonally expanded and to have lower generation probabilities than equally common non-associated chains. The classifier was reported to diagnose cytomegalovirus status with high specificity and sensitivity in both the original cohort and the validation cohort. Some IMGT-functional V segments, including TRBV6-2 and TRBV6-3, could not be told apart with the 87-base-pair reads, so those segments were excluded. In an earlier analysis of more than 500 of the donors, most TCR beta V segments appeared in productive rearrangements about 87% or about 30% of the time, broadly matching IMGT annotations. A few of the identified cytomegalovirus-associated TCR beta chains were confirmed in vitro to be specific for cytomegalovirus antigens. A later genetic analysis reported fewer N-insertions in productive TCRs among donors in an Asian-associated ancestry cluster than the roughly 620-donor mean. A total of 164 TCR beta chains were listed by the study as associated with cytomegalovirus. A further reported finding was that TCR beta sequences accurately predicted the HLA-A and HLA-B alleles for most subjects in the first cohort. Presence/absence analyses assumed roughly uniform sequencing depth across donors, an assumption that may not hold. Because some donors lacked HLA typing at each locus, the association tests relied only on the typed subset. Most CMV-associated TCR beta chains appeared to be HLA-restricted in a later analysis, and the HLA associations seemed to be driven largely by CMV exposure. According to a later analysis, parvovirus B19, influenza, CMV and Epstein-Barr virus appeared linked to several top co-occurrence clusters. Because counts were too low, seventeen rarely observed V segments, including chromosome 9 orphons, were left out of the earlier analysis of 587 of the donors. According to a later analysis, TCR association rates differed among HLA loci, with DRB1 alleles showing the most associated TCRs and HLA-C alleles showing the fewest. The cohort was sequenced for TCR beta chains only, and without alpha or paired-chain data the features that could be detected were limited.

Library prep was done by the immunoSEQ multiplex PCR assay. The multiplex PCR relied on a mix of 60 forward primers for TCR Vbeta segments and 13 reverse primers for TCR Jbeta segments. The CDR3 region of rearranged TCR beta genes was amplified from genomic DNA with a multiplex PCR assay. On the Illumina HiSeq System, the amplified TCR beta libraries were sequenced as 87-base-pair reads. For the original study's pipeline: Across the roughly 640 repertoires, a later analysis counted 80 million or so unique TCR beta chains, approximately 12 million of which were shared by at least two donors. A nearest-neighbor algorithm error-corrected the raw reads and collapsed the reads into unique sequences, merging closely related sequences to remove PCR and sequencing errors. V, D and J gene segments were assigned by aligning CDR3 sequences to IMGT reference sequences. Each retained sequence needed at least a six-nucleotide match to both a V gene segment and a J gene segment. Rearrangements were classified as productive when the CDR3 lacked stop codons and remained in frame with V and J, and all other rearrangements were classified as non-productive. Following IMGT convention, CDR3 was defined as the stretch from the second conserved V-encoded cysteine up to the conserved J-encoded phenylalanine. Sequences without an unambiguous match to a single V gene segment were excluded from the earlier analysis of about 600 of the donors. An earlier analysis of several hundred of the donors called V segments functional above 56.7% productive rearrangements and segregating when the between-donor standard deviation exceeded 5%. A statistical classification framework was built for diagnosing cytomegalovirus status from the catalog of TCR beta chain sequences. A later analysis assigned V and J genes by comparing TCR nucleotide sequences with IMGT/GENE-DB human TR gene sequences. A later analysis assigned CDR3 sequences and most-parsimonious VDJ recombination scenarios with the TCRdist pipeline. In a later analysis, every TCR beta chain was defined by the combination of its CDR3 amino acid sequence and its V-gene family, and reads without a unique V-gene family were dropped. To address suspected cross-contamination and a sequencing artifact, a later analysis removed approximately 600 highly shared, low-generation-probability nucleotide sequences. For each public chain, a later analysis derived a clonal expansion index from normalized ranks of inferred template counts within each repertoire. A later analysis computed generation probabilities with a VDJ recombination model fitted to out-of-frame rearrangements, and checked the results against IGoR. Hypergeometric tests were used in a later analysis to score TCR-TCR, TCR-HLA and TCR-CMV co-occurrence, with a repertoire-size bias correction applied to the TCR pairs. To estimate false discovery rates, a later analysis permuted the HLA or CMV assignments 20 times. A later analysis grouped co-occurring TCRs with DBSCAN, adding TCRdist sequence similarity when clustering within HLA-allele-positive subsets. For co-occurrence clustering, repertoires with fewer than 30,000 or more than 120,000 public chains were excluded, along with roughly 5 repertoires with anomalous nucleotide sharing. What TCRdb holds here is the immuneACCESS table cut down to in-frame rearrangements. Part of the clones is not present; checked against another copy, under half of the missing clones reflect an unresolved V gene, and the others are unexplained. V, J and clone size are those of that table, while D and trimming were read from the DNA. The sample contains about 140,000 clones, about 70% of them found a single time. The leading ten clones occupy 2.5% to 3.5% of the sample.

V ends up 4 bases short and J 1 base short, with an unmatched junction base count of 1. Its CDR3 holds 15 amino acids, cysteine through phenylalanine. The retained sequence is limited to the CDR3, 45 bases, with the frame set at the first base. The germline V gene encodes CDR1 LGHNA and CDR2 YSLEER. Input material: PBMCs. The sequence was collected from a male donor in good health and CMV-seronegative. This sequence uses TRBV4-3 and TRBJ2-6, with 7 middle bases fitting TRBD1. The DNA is TGCGCCAGCAGCCCCAGGGGGTCTGGGGCCAACGTCCTGACTTTC. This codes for CASSPRGSGANVLTF.